One and the same sample provided the 26 T cell receptor beta chains below, sequenced in a study of OX40 agonist ivuxolimab in advanced cancers. The assay was immunoSEQ multiplex PCR, and TCRdb's table has in-frame clones only and misses some. Of approximately 73,000 clones listed, roughly 89% are singletons. Sequencing used CD4+ or CD8+ T cells sorted from blood, obtained in a trial of the OX40 agonist ivuxolimab. The receptors were gathered from an adult with an advanced solid tumor such as melanoma, head and neck, liver or kidney cancer.

The genes are TRBV28 and TRBJ2-5; D unclear. The V end lost 6 bases, the J end lost 5 bases, and 7 bases lay between the germline ends. Germline V gives CDR1 MDHEN, CDR2 SYDVKM. This CDR3 contains 11 residues. CDR3 DNA sequence: TGTGCCAGCAGGTTTTCGGAGACCCAGTACTTC. It is translated as CASRFSETQYF. The full variable domain, rest sourced from reference TRBV28 and TRBJ2-5, is DVKVTQSSRYLVKRTGEKVFLECVQDMDHENMFWYRQDPGLGLRLIYFSYDVKMKEKGDIPEGYSVSREKKERFSLILESASTNQTSMYLCASRFSETQYFGPGTRLLVL.

This sequence joins TRBV18 and TRBJ2-7; 8 positions agree with TRBD2. Trimming at V came to 0 bases and at J to 6 bases, leaving 4 bases not matched to a gene. This CDR3 has 14 amino acids. The V gene's germline CDR1 is KGHSH and CDR2 LQKENI. CDR3 bases: TGTGCCAGCTCACCACCGGGACTAGGGACCGAGCAGTACTTC. Its protein product is CASSPPGLGTEQYF.

This clone was seen once. The chain links TRBV5-1 to TRBJ1-1; D might be TRBD1 (5 bases). V lost 0 bases and J 3 bases, leaving 9 bases between the germline ends. Germline-derived CDR1 and CDR2 are SGHRS and YFSETQ. The CDR3 covers 14 residues. The CDR3 DNA reads TGCGCCAGCAGCTTGGCCGAGGGGTACACTGAAGCTTTCTTT. This gives the protein CASSLAEGYTEAFF.

The genes are TRBV27 and TRBJ2-1; D gene uncertain. V lost 8 bases to trimming and J lost 8 bases, with 10 bases between them. Germline CDR1 MNHEY, CDR2 SMNVEV (reference sequence). The CDR3 length is 11 residues. The CDR3 sequence is CASLHGHEQFF. For the CDR3, the DNA is TGTGCCAGCCTCCATGGCCATGAGCAGTTCTTC.

This clone was detected only once. The rearrangement joins TRBV19 to TRBJ2-7, with D possibly matching TRBD2 (5 bases). CDR1 is LNHDA, CDR2 SQIVND, per germline (reference sequence). Trimming cost V 1 base and J 3 bases, with 7 bases left between them. The CDR3 has 13 residues. The CDR3 nucleotides are TGTGCCAGTAGTATAGGTGGAGGCTACGAGCAGTACTTC. It yields the protein CASSIGGGYEQYF.

J is TRBJ1-1 and V is TRBV28; D unresolved. Trimming left V 1 base short and J 7 bases short, with 7 bases between. CDR1 is MDHEN, CDR2 SYDVKM, per germline. The CDR3 is 12 residues long. CDR3 loop: CASSLYPDEAFF. CDR3 DNA sequence: TGTGCCAGCAGTTTATACCCGGATGAAGCTTTCTTT.

The rearrangement joins TRBV7-8 to TRBJ2-3; D possibly corresponds to TRBD2 (6 bases). CDR1 and CDR2 from the germline V gene are SGHVS and FQNEAQ. CDR3 length: 17 residues. The germline V and J ends were trimmed by 1 base and 2 bases, with 16 bases remaining between them. The CDR3 nucleotides read TGTGCCAGCAGCTTAGGTGGTTCGGGACTTTCCACAGATACGCAGTATTTT. Protein sequence: CASSLGGSGLSTDTQYF.

The rearrangement links TRBV6-1 to TRBJ1-1; D not certain. Per the germline V gene, CDR1 is MNHNS and CDR2 is SASEGT. The CDR3 length is 15 residues. The V end was cut by 0 bases, the J end by 1 base, with 9 bases between. The CDR3 sequence: CASSEARWENTEAFF. DNA for the CDR3: TGTGCCAGCAGTGAAGCGCGTTGGGAGAACACTGAAGCTTTCTTT.

The count of this clone is one. V and J are TRBV2 and TRBJ1-4, with D maybe TRBD1 (6 bases). The germline CDR1 and CDR2 sequences are SNHLY and FYNNEI. This CDR3 has 13 amino acids. Trimming cost V 5 bases and J 7 bases, with 11 bases left between them. DNA for the CDR3: TGTGCCAGCAGTACACAGGGAGCTGAAAAACTGTTTTTT. Protein: CASSTQGAEKLFF.

The V call is TRBV6-5, the J call TRBJ2-1; D uncertain. Germline values: CDR1 MNHEY, CDR2 SVGAGI. The length of the CDR3 is 12 residues. Trimming removed 4 bases from V and 6 bases from J, with 7 bases in between. The CDR3 loop is CASSSVINEQFF. CDR3 in DNA: TGTGCCAGCAGTTCTGTAATCAATGAGCAGTTCTTC.

The CDR3: CAISEAAGQETQYF. Here the CDR3 DNA reads TGTGCCATCAGTGAGGCGGCAGGTCAAGAGACCCAGTACTTC. The chain recombines TRBV10-3 with TRBJ2-5; no clear D. CDR1 and CDR2 from the germline V gene are ENHRY and SYGVKD. The V gene lost 2 bases and the J gene lost 2 bases, with 9 bases spanning the gap. The length of the CDR3 is 14 residues.

V is TRBV5-1 and J is TRBJ1-1, with no clear D. Deletions cut 6 bases from V and 2 bases from J, with 20 bases between. This CDR3 spans 16 amino acids. Germline V gives CDR1 SGHRS, CDR2 YFSETQ. CDR3 region: CASIPWGGQGNTEAFF. The CDR3 bases are TGCGCCAGCATCCCTTGGGGAGGGCAAGGAAACACTGAAGCTTTCTTT.

V usage is TRBV29-1 and J usage is TRBJ1-1; D not resolved. The CDR3 totals 12 residues. V lost 3 bases to trimming and J lost 0 bases, with 5 bases between them. Germline CDR1 reads SQVTM; CDR2 reads ANQGSEA. The CDR3 loop is CSVDTMNTEAFF. The CDR3 bases are TGCAGCGTTGACACTATGAACACTGAAGCTTTCTTT.

This clone is a singleton in its sample. The chain carries TRBV5-1 and TRBJ2-7; a possible D gene is TRBD1 (5 bases). Germline CDR1 is SGHRS and CDR2 is YFSETQ. The ends were cut back, 0 bases at V and 5 bases at J, with 15 bases in the middle. The CDR3 is made up of 15 amino acids. CDR3 protein: CASSLGAGHLNEQYF. CDR3 sequence (DNA): TGCGCCAGCAGCTTGGGAGCAGGACACCTGAACGAGCAGTACTTC. Full variable domain (outside the CDR3, taken from reference TRBV5-1 and TRBJ2-7): KAGVTQTPRYLIKTRGQQVTLSCSPISGHRSVSWYQQTPGQGLQFLFEYFSETQRNKGNFPGRFSGRQFSNSRSEMNVSTLELGDSALYLCASSLGAGHLNEQYFGPGTRLTVT.

The chain uses TRBV28 and TRBJ2-4; no reliable D call. V dropped 2 bases and J dropped 2 bases, with 16 bases sitting between them. CDR3 length equals 17 residues. CDR1 MDHEN and CDR2 SYDVKM come from the germline V gene. The CDR3 region is CASSLGPTLQSKNIQYF. In nucleotides, the CDR3 is TGTGCCAGCAGTTTAGGCCCCACGCTCCAATCCAAAAACATTCAGTACTTC.

The chain has TRBV7-9 and TRBJ2-7; D remains ambiguous. This CDR3 spans 14 amino acids. V was cut by 1 base and J by 2 bases, with 9 bases left in between. CDR1 is SEHNR and CDR2 is FQNEAQ in the germline V gene (reference sequence). CDR3: CASSLEASAYEQYF. In DNA form, the CDR3 reads TGTGCCAGCAGCTTAGAGGCGTCCGCCTACGAGCAGTACTTC.

This sequence joins TRBV5-8 and TRBJ2-5; D remains unclear. Per germline, CDR1 SGHTS and CDR2 YDEGEE. V lost 1 base to trimming and J lost 4 bases, with 8 bases between them. This CDR3 region has 13 residues. The CDR3 spells CASSLYNPETQYF. The CDR3 DNA follows: TGTGCCAGCAGCTTGTACAACCCAGAGACCCAGTACTTC.

The table lists this clone with a count of one. V and J are TRBV6-5 and TRBJ1-2; 8 bases map to TRBD1. V was clipped by 2 bases and J by 8 bases; unmatched bases: 7. This CDR3 comprises 14 residues. Germline values: CDR1 MNHEY, CDR2 SVGAGI. In DNA form, the CDR3 reads TGTGCCAGCAGTTACGGACAGGGCGGTAGGGGCTACACCTTC. Translating it yields CASSYGQGGRGYTF.

This chain joins TRBV14 and TRBJ2-1; D gene ambiguous. Trimming pared 3 bases from V and 3 bases from J, leaving 12 bases between. Germline loops: CDR1 SGHDN, CDR2 FVKESK. The CDR3 totals 15 residues. The CDR3 region has the DNA TGTGCCAGCAGCCATCCAGGAGTATTCTACAATGAGCAGTTCTTC. Translated: CASSHPGVFYNEQFF.

The genes are TRBV9 and TRBJ1-2, with D unresolved. Trimming left V 4 bases short and J 7 bases short, with 8 bases between. This CDR3 is 11 amino acids long. The germline gives CDR1 SGDLS, CDR2 YYNGEE. The CDR3 reads CASSTISGYTF. The CDR3 DNA reads as TGTGCCAGCAGCACGATCTCTGGCTACACCTTC. Together with reference TRBV9 and TRBJ1-2, the CDR3 gives the full variable domain: DSGVTQTPKHLITATGQRVTLRCSPRSGDLSVYWYQQSLDQGLQFLIQYYNGEERAKGNILERFSAQQFPDLHSELNLSSLELGDSALYFCASSTISGYTFGSGTRLTVV.

This chain connects TRBV10-3 to TRBJ2-3, with 9 bases that match TRBD2. The V gene end was trimmed by 6 bases and the J gene end by 2 bases; junction bases not matched to a gene: 6. Germline CDR1 and CDR2: ENHRY and SYGVKD. The CDR3 contains 15 residues. In nucleotides, the CDR3 is TGTGCCATCAGGGTAGCGGGAGAACACACAGATACGCAGTATTTT. Protein product: CAIRVAGEHTDTQYF.

This clone was seen only a few times. The V and J genes are TRBV5-6 and TRBJ2-1, with TRBD2 matching over 8 bases. CDR3 length equals 14 residues. The germline V gene has CDR1 SGHDT and CDR2 YYEEEE. The V segment lost 0 bases and the J segment 10 bases; nucleotides outside the gene matches: 6. The CDR3 region has the DNA TGTGCCAGCAGCTTGGTCGGGAGGGGCGAGGAGCAGTTCTTC. The encoded protein is CASSLVGRGEEQFF.

The rearrangement uses TRBV5-6 and TRBJ2-3, with 9 bases that match TRBD1. The length of the CDR3 is 16 residues. Germline CDR1 SGHDT, CDR2 YYEEEE. V lost 4 bases, J lost 7 bases, and 13 bases stayed unmatched. This chain's CDR3 is CASSLVRDRAINTQYF. CDR3 coding DNA: TGTGCCAGCAGCCTTGTACGGGACAGGGCCATCAATACGCAGTATTTT.

The chain has TRBV6-4 and TRBJ2-3, with 11 bases aligning to TRBD2. The CDR3 runs to 16 residues. Germline trimming cut 5 bases from V and 2 bases from J; bases unmatched to any gene: 6. CDR1 MRHNA and CDR2 SNTAGT come from the germline V gene. The DNA for the CDR3 is TGTGCCAGCAGTTGGAGTAGCGGGAGGGTCACAGATACGCAGTATTTT. The encoded protein is CASSWSSGRVTDTQYF.

The chain combines TRBV27 with TRBJ2-7; D gene unclear. The CDR3 sequence is 13 residues long. Trimming pared 8 bases from V and 2 bases from J, leaving 13 bases between. Germline V gene sequence: CDR1 MNHEY, CDR2 SMNVEV (reference sequence). CDR3: CASGNTVTYEQYF. The DNA for the CDR3 is TGTGCCAGCGGGAACACGGTTACCTACGAGCAGTACTTC.

This sequence joins TRBV7-9 and TRBJ2-3, with a possible D match to TRBD2 (5 bases). Germline-derived CDR1 and CDR2 are SEHNR and FQNEAQ (reference sequence). CDR3 length: 17 residues. The germline V and J ends were trimmed by 1 base and 2 bases, with 16 bases remaining between them. CDR3 nucleotides: TGTGCCAGCAGCTTAGTAGTAGTGGGAGTGGACACAGATACGCAGTATTTT. This encodes CASSLVVVGVDTDTQYF.